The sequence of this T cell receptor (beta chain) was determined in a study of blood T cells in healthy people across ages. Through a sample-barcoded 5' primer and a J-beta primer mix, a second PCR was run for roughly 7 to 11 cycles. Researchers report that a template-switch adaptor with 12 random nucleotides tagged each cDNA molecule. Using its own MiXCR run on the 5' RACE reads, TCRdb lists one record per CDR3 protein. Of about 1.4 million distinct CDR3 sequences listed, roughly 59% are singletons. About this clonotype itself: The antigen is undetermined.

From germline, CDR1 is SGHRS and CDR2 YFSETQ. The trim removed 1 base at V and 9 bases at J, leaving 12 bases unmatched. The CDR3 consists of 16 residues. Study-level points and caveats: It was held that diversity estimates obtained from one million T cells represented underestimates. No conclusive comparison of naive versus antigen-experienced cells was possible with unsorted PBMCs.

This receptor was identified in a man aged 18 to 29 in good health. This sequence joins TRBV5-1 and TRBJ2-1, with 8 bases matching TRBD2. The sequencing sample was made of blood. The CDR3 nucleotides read TGCGCCAGCAGCTTGTTCGGGAGGGCGGACTTCAGTGAGCAGTTCTTC. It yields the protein CASSLFGRADFSEQFF.